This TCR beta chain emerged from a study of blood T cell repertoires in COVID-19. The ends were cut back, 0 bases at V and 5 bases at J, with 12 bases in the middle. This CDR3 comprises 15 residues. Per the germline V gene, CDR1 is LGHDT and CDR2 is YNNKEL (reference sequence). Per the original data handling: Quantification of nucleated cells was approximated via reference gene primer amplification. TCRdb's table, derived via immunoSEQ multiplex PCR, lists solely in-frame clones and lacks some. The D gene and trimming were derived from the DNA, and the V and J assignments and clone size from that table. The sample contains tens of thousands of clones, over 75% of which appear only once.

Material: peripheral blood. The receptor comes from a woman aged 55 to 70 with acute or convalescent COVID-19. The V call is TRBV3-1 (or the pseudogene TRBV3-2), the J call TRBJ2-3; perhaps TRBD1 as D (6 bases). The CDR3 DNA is TGTGCCAGCAGCCAAGATGACAGGTTCCTAGATACGCAGTATTTT. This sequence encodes CASSQDDRFLDTQYF.